A selection of T cell receptor beta chains follows, all from one sample in a study of blood T cells in healthy people across ages. One entry per CDR3 protein results from TCRdb running MiXCR on the 5' RACE reads. The profile shows over 1,500,000 distinct CDR3 sequences, about 50% of them singletons. The sequencing sample was made of blood. Receptor source: a woman in her 40s in good health. CDR3s include the opening cysteine and the closing phenylalanine or tryptophan. A D gene is named only where the DNA matches it firmly. Rows give clone size only sometimes, using once, few, many, or a class for an expanded clone.

j_gene | d_gene | v_gene | abundance | CDR3aa | CDR3nt
TRBJ1-1 | - | TRBV20-1 | - | CSAQSDRNTEAFF | TGCAGTGCTCAGAGTGACAGAAACACTGAAGCTTTCTTT
TRBJ2-7 | TRBD2 | TRBV7-2 | - | CASSLILGASGRPQNEQYF | TGTGCCAGCAGCTTAATCCTGGGGGCTAGCGGGCGACCACAGAATGAGCAGTACTTC
TRBJ2-4 | - | TRBV7-2 | - | CASSQPSAKNIQYF | TGTGCCAGCAGCCAACCCTCGGCCAAAAACATTCAGTACTTC
TRBJ1-1 | - | TRBV7-2 | many | CASSSDRNTEAFF | TGTGCCAGCAGCTCCGACAGAAACACTGAAGCTTTCTTT
TRBJ2-1 | - | TRBV27 | - | CASSAGNYVHEQFF | TGTGCCAGCAGCGCCGGGAACTATGTGCATGAGCAGTTCTTC
TRBJ2-3 | TRBD2 | TRBV7-9 | few | CASSPGTSGPGVGTQYF | TGTGCCAGCAGCCCCGGGACTAGCGGTCCCGGTGTGGGTACGCAGTATTTT
TRBJ2-5 | - | TRBV13 | - | CASSLIGQGGETQYF | TGTGCCAGCAGCTTAATAGGGCAGGGAGGAGAGACCCAGTACTTC
TRBJ2-4 | TRBD2 | TRBV4-3 | once | CASSQAQLAGGSAKNIRYF | TGCGCCAGCAGCCAAGCCCAACTAGCGGGGGGCTCAGCCAAAAACATTCGGTACTTC
TRBJ2-7 | - | TRBV27 | few | CASSQGGRVEQYF | TGTGCCAGCAGTCAAGGCGGCAGGGTAGAGCAGTACTTC
TRBJ2-7 | - | TRBV13 | few | CASSLEAKLYEQYF | TGTGCCAGCAGCTTAGAGGCGAAACTCTACGAGCAGTACTTC
TRBJ2-5 | TRBD2 | TRBV12-3/TRBV12-4 | - | CASSWEGPVYQETQYF | TGTGCCAGCAGTTGGGAGGGGCCAGTGTACCAAGAGACCCAGTACTTC
TRBJ1-1 | TRBD1 | TRBV5-1 | - | CASSARTGGLDTEAFF | TGCGCCAGCAGCGCCCGGACAGGGGGATTGGACACTGAAGCTTTCTTT
TRBJ2-3 | - | TRBV5-6 | once | CASSYYSGGGSDTQYF | TGTGCCAGCAGCTATTATTCCGGTGGGGGCTCCGATACGCAGTATTTT
TRBJ2-1 | TRBD2 | TRBV7-2 | few | CASSSGGAILHNEQFF | TGTGCCAGCAGCAGCGGGGGGGCAATCCTACACAATGAGCAGTTCTTC
TRBJ2-5 | TRBD2 | TRBV20-1 | - | CSATIAGGQETQYF | TGCAGTGCTACTATAGCGGGGGGGCAAGAGACCCAGTACTTC
TRBJ2-1 | - | TRBV14 | - | CASSRPSGGRFF | TGTGCCAGCAGCCGTCCGAGTGGGGGGCGGTTCTTC
TRBJ1-5 | TRBD1 | TRBV24-1 | - | CATSDRVGQPQHF | TGTGCCACCAGCGACAGGGTCGGGCAGCCCCAGCATTTT
TRBJ2-1 | TRBD2 | TRBV6-5 | - | CASSYSRSGGRIEQFF | TGTGCCAGCAGTTACTCGAGGTCGGGGGGGCGTATTGAGCAGTTCTTC
TRBJ2-3 | - | TRBV7-9 | - | CASSLVRENPDTQYF | TGTGCCAGCAGCTTAGTCAGGGAGAATCCAGATACGCAGTATTTT
TRBJ1-5 | - | TRBV27 | - | CASSPMTEYSNQPQHF | TGTGCCAGCAGTCCTATGACGGAATATAGCAATCAGCCCCAGCATTTT
TRBJ2-3 | - | TRBV29-1 | few | CSVFLWRTDTQYF | TGCAGCGTTTTCCTTTGGAGGACAGATACGCAGTATTTT
TRBJ2-1 | - | TRBV20-1 | - | CSARGWGAQNEQFF | TGCAGTGCTAGAGGGTGGGGGGCCCAGAATGAGCAGTTCTTC
TRBJ2-7 | TRBD1 | TRBV20-1 | few | CSASGDRAHEQYF | TGCAGTGCTAGTGGGGACAGGGCCCACGAGCAGTACTTC
TRBJ1-1 | - | TRBV27 | - | CASSFLFKTEAFF | TGTGCCAGCAGTTTTCTGTTTAAGACTGAAGCTTTCTTT
TRBJ2-7 | - | TRBV28 | few | CASSLSAGVDYEQYF | TGTGCCAGCAGTTTAAGTGCAGGGGTAGACTACGAGCAGTACTTC
TRBJ2-5 | - | TRBV27 | - | CASSRSLGEHLNEQYF | TGTGCCAGCAGTAGATCCCTAGGGGAGCACTTGAATGAGCAGTACTTC
TRBJ2-7 | - | TRBV6-2/TRBV6-3 | - | CASNTELGGGVYEQYF | TGTGCCAGCAACACGGAATTAGGCGGAGGGGTATACGAGCAGTACTTC
TRBJ2-3 | - | TRBV12-3/TRBV12-4 | - | CASSLGPAGDTQYF | TGTGCCAGCAGTTTGGGACCGGCTGGAGATACGCAGTATTTT
TRBJ2-3 | - | TRBV14 | - | CASSQDFKHTQYF | TGTGCCAGCAGCCAAGATTTTAAACATACGCAGTATTTT
TRBJ2-2 | TRBD2 | TRBV20-1 | - | CSARSGAHTGELFF | TGCAGTGCTCGAAGCGGGGCCCACACCGGGGAGCTGTTTTTT
TRBJ2-1 | - | TRBV20-1 | - | CSARDSGGGGLYNEQFF | TGCAGTGCTAGAGATTCCGGGGGCGGGGGCCTATACAATGAGCAGTTCTTC
TRBJ2-7 | TRBD1 | TRBV4-2 | - | CASSQDSAGGRAQYF | TGTGCCAGCAGCCAAGATTCGGCAGGGGGCCGGGCGCAGTACTTC
TRBJ2-5 | - | TRBV15 | many | CATSRLETQYF | TGTGCCACCAGCAGACTAGAGACCCAGTACTTC